This TCR beta chain was found in a study of blood T cell repertoires in COVID-19. The CDR3 runs 20 residues. J was trimmed by 3 bases and V by 1 base; bases with no gene match: 12. The germline gives CDR1 LGHDT, CDR2 YNNKEL (reference sequence). Using immunoSEQ multiplex PCR, the repertoire was profiled, and TCRdb retains in-frame clones only, with some absent. The table has under 75,000 clones, around 82% seen once. Sequenced sample: peripheral blood. The chain uses TRBV3-1 (or the pseudogene TRBV3-2) and TRBJ2-3; 14 nucleotides match TRBD2. This TCR came from a man aged 55-75 years with acute or convalescent COVID-19. CDR3 nucleotide sequence: TGTGCCAGCAGCCAAGGTTGGACTAGCGGGGGGCTAGGAGGAACAGATACGCAGTATTTT. It specifies CASSQGWTSGGLGGTDTQYF.